In this sample, the clone carrying this T cell receptor (beta chain) turned up a few times. Its matching antigen is unknown. Per the germline V gene, CDR1 is MGHDK and CDR2 is SYGVNS. CDR3 length equals 11 residues. Trimming shortened V by 5 bases and J by 4 bases, and 4 bases separated the two germline ends. The source of the sample is a study of beta chain features in type 1 diabetes. Sequencing targeted expressed TCRB transcripts, as all isolated RNA had been reverse transcribed. Sequencing of naive, central memory and regulatory T cell samples gave an average of about 3.57 million reads. Libraries were prepared by immunoSEQ multiplex PCR; TCRdb keeps only in-frame clonotypes and omits some of them. The sample yields 400,000 to 600,000 clones, around 30% seen once. Findings and caveats of the study: A cDNA-based sequencing approach could over-represent cells with high TCR expression.

The chain joins TRBV25-1 to TRBJ2-3; no clear D gene. The sequence was obtained from a man younger than 35 in good health. The specimen sequenced was naive CD4+ T cells from blood. In nucleotides, the CDR3 is TGTGCCAGCAGTTTATCAGATACGCAGTATTTT. Protein sequence: CASSLSDTQYF.